This TCR beta chain was recovered during a study of T cells in women clearing cervical HPV infection. CDR1 and CDR2 from the germline V gene are SGHTA and FQGNSA. With 1 base removed from V and 3 bases from J, the gap between germline ends came to 4 bases. CDR3 size: 13 residues. TCRdb's table, derived via immunoSEQ multiplex PCR, lists solely in-frame clones and lacks some. The sample table includes fewer than 35,000 clones. With respect to this clone: Sequencing ends 3 residues short of the CDR3 end; the germline J gene provides the rest.

The chain combines TRBV7-2 with TRBJ1-3, with D unresolved. The source material was blood buffy coat. This sequence originates from a woman between 18 and 69 years old with a cervical HPV16 infection that either progressed to CIN3+ or cleared (not recorded which). CDR3 DNA, as far as it was read: TGTGCCAGCAGCTTAGTACTTGGAAACACC. Amino acid sequence: CASSLVLGNT. The whole CDR3 sequence is CASSLVLGNTIYF. The variable domain in full, completed from reference TRBV7-2 and TRBJ1-3, reads GAGVSQSPSNKVTEKGKDVELRCDPISGHTALYWYRQSLGQGLEFLIYFQGNSAPDKSGLPSDRFSAERTGGSVSTLTIQRTQQEDSAVYLCASSLVLGNTIYFGEGSWLTVV.